This TCR beta chain appears in the sequencing data of a study of CD8 T cells in ankylosing spondylitis. As concerns this clonotype: As yet, its antigen is unknown.

One entry per CDR3 protein results from TCRdb running MiXCR on the 5' RACE reads. The sample has 250,000 or so distinct CDR3 sequences; roughly 18% are singletons. Study-wide points: Disease-linked clones displayed a CD8+ phenotype and appeared relatively rarely in peripheral blood. Enrichment of disease-linked clones was reportedly significant in matched ankylosing spondylitis synovial fluid. Fewer than ten highly homologous variants made up a TCR beta motif that seemed to typify ankylosing spondylitis blood.

Sample: blood, either unsorted or a sorted T cell fraction (not recorded which). The origin of this receptor is a male donor with ankylosing spondylitis or in good health (not recorded which).

The CDR3 nucleotides are TGTGCCAGCGGGACCTCTAGCGGGAGCCGGGCCGGGGAGCTGTTTTTT. Protein product: CASGTSSGSRAGELFF. The chain has TRBV12-3 or TRBV12-4 and TRBJ2-2; 10 bases agree with TRBD2. This CDR3 comprises 16 residues. Germline trimming cut 8 bases from V and 6 bases from J; bases unmatched to any gene: 12.